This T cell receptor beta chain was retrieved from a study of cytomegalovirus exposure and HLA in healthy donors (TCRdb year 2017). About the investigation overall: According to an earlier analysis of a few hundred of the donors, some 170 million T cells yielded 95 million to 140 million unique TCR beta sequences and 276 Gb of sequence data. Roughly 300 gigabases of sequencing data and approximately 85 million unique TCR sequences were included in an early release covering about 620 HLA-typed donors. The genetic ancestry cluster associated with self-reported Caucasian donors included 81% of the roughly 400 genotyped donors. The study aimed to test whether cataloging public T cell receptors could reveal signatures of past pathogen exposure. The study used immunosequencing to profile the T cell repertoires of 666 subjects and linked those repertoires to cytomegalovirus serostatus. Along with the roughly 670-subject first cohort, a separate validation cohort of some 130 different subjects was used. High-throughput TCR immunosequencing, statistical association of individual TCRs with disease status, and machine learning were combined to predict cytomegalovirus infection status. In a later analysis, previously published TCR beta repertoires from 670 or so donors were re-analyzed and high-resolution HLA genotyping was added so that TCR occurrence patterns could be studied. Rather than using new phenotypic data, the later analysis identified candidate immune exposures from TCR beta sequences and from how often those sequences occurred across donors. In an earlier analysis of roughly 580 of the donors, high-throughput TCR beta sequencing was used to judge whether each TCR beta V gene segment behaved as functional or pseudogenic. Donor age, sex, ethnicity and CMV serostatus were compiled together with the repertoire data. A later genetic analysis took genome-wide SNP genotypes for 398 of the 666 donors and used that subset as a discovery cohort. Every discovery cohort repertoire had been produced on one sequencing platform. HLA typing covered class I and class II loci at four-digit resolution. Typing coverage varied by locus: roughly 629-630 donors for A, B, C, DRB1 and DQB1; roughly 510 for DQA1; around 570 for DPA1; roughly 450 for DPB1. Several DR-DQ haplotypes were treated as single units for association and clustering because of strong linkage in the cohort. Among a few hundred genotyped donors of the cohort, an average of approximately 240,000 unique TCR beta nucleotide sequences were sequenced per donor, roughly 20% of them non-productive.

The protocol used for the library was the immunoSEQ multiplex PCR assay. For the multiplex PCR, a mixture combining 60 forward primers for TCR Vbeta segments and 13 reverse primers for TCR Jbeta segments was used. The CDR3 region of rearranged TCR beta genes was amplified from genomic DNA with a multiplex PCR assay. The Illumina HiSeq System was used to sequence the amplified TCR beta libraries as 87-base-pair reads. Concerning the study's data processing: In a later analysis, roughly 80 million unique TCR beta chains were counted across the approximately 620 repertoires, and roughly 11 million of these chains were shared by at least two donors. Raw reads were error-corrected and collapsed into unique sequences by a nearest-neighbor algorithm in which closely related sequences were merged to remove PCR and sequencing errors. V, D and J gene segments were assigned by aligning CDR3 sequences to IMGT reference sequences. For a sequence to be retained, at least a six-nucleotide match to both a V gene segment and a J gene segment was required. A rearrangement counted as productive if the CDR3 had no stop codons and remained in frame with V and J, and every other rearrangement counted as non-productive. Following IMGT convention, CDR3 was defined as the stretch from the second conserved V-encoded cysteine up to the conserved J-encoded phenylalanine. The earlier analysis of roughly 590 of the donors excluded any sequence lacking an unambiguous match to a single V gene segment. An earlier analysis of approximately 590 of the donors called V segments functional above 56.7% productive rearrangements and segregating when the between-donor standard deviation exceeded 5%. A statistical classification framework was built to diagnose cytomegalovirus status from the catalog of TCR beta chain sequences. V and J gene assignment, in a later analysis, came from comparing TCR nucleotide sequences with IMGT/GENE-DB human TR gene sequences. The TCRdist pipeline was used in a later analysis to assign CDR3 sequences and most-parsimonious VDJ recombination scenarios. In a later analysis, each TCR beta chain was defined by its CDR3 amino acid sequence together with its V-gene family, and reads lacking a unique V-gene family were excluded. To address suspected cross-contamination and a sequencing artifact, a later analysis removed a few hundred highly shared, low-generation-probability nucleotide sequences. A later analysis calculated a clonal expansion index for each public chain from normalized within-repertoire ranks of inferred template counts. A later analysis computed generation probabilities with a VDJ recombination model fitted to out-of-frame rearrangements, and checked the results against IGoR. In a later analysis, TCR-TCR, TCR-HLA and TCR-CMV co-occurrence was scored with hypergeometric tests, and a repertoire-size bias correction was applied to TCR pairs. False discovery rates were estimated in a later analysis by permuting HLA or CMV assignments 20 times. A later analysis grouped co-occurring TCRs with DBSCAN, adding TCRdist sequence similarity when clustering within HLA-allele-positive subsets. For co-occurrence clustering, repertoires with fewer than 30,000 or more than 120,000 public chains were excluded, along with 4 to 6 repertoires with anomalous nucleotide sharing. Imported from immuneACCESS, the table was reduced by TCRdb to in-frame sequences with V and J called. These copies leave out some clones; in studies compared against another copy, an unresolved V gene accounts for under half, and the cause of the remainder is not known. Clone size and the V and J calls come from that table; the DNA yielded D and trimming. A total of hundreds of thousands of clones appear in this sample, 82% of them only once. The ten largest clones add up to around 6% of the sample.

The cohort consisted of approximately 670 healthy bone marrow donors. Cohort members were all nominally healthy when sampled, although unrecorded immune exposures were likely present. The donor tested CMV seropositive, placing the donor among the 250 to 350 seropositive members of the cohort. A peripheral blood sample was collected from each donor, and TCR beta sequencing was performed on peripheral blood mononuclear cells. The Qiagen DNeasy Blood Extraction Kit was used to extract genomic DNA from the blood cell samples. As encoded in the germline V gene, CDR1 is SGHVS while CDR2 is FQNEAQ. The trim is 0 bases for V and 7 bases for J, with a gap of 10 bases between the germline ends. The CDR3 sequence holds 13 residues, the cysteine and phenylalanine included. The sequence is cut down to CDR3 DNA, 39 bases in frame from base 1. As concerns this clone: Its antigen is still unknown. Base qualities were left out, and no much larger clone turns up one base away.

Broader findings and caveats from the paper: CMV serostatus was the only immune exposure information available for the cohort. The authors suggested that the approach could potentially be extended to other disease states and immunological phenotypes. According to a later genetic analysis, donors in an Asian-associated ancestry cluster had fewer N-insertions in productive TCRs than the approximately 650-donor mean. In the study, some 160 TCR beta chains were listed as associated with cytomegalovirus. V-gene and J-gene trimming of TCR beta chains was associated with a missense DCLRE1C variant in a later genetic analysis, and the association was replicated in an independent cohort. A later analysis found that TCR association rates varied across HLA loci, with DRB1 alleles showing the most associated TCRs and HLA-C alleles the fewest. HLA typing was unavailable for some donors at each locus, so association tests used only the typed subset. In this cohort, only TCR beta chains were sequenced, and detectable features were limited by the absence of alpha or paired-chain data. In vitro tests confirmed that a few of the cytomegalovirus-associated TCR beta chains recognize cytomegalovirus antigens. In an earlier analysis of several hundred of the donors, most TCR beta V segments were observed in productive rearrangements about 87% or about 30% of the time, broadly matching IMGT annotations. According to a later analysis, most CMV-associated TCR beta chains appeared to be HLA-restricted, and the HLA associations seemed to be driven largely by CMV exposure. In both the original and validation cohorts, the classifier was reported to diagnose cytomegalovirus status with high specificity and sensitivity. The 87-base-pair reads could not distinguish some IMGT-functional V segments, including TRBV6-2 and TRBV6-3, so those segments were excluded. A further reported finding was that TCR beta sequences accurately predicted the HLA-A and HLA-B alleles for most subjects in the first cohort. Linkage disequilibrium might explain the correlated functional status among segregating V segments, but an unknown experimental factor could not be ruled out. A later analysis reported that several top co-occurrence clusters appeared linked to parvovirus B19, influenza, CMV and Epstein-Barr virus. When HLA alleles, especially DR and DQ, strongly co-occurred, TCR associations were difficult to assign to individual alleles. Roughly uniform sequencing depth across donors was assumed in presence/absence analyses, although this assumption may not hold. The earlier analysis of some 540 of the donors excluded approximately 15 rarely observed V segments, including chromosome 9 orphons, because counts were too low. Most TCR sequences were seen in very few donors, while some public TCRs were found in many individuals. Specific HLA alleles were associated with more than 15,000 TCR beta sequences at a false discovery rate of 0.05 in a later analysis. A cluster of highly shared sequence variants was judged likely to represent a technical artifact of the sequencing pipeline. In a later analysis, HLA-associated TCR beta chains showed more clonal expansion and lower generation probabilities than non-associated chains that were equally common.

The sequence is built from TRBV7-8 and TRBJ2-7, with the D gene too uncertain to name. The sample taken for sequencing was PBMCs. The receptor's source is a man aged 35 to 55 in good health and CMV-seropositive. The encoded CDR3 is CASSLASSVEQYF. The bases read TGTGCCAGCAGCTTAGCGTCCAGCGTGGAGCAGTACTTC.